A selection of T cell receptor beta chains follows, all from one sample in a study of T cell responses to AZD1222 COVID-19 vaccine. Generated by immunoSEQ multiplex PCR, the TCRdb table keeps only in-frame clones and is missing some. This table has 120,000 or so clones, about 79% appearing once. Sequenced here: peripheral blood, sampled 28 days after the second AZD1222 dose. Source of these receptors: an adult who received the AZD1222 COVID-19 vaccine. Both conserved end residues are part of each CDR3. A D gene is named only where the DNA matches it firmly. Clone sizes are given selectively: once, few, many, or a class where the clone is expanded.

cdr3_aa: CASSYSPGTGGYEQYF; cdr3_nt: TGTGCCAGCAGTTACTCGCCCGGGACAGGGGGCTACGAGCAGTACTTC; clone_size: NA; cdr3_length: 16; d_call: TRBD1; v_call: TRBV6-5; j_call: TRBJ2-7
cdr3_aa: CASSIGAGAPLHF; cdr3_nt: TGTGCCAGTAGTATAGGAGCAGGGGCGCCCCTCCACTTT; clone_size: once; cdr3_length: 13; d_call: NA; v_call: TRBV19; j_call: TRBJ1-6
cdr3_aa: CASSYSVRDLTYEQYF; cdr3_nt: TGTGCCAGCAGTTACTCAGTTCGGGACTTAACCTACGAGCAGTACTTC; clone_size: NA; cdr3_length: 16; d_call: NA; v_call: TRBV6-2/TRBV6-3; j_call: TRBJ2-7
cdr3_aa: CASRKGPSSGNTIYF; cdr3_nt: TGCGCCAGCAGGAAAGGTCCTTCCTCTGGAAACACCATATATTTT; clone_size: NA; cdr3_length: 15; d_call: NA; v_call: TRBV10-2; j_call: TRBJ1-3
cdr3_aa: CASSLRIGPTRSNNSPLHF; cdr3_nt: TGTGCCAGCAGCTTGAGGATAGGACCGACTAGATCTAACAATTCACCCCTCCACTTT; clone_size: NA; cdr3_length: 19; d_call: NA; v_call: TRBV5-6; j_call: TRBJ1-6
cdr3_aa: CASRDPDYEQYF; cdr3_nt: TGCGCCAGCAGGGACCCGGATTACGAGCAGTACTTC; clone_size: NA; cdr3_length: 12; d_call: NA; v_call: TRBV10-2; j_call: TRBJ2-7
cdr3_aa: CASSFTFEAFF; cdr3_nt: TGTGCCAGCAGTTTTACCTTTGAAGCTTTCTTT; clone_size: once; cdr3_length: 11; d_call: NA; v_call: TRBV6-5; j_call: TRBJ1-1
cdr3_aa: CASSPNRGDQPQHF; cdr3_nt: TGTGCCAGCTCACCAAACAGGGGCGATCAGCCCCAGCATTTT; clone_size: NA; cdr3_length: 14; d_call: TRBD1; v_call: TRBV18; j_call: TRBJ1-5
cdr3_aa: CASSPLTRGGFEQYF; cdr3_nt: TGCGCCAGCAGCCCCCTGACTAGGGGAGGCTTCGAGCAGTACTTC; clone_size: NA; cdr3_length: 15; d_call: NA; v_call: TRBV5-1; j_call: TRBJ2-7
cdr3_aa: CASSPGTGLGNTEAFF; cdr3_nt: TGTGCCAGCAGCCCTGGGACAGGCCTAGGGAACACTGAAGCTTTCTTT; clone_size: NA; cdr3_length: 16; d_call: TRBD1; v_call: TRBV7-2; j_call: TRBJ1-1
cdr3_aa: CASSSTGGRREHQHF; cdr3_nt: TGTGCCAGCAGCTCTACTGGGGGGCGCAGGGAGCACCAGCATTTT; clone_size: few; cdr3_length: 15; d_call: NA; v_call: TRBV7-9; j_call: TRBJ1-5
cdr3_aa: CASSIDQTVYEQYF; cdr3_nt: TGTGCCAGCAGCATCGATCAGACAGTTTACGAGCAGTACTTC; clone_size: once; cdr3_length: 14; d_call: NA; v_call: TRBV5-4; j_call: TRBJ2-7
cdr3_aa: CATSRDWGDGNQPQHF; cdr3_nt: TGTGCCACCAGCAGAGATTGGGGGGATGGCAATCAGCCCCAGCATTTT; clone_size: NA; cdr3_length: 16; d_call: NA; v_call: TRBV15; j_call: TRBJ1-5
cdr3_aa: CASSPRTYEQYF; cdr3_nt: TGTGCCAGCAGTCCCCGGACCTACGAGCAGTACTTC; clone_size: NA; cdr3_length: 12; d_call: NA; v_call: TRBV12-3/TRBV12-4; j_call: TRBJ2-7
cdr3_aa: CASSPTTDTQYF; cdr3_nt: TGTGCCAGCTCACCAACGACAGATACGCAGTATTTT; clone_size: NA; cdr3_length: 12; d_call: NA; v_call: TRBV18; j_call: TRBJ2-3
cdr3_aa: CASSNLTVGKNIQYF; cdr3_nt: TGTGCCAGTAGTAATCTGACCGTGGGTAAAAACATTCAGTACTTC; clone_size: NA; cdr3_length: 15; d_call: NA; v_call: TRBV19; j_call: TRBJ2-4
cdr3_aa: CASSYRDLINEQFF; cdr3_nt: TGCGCCAGCAGCTATCGGGACTTGATCAATGAGCAGTTCTTC; clone_size: NA; cdr3_length: 14; d_call: NA; v_call: TRBV4-1; j_call: TRBJ2-1
cdr3_aa: CASSDPGERQPQHF; cdr3_nt: TGTGCCAGCAGTGACCCAGGGGAGAGGCAGCCCCAGCATTTT; clone_size: NA; cdr3_length: 14; d_call: NA; v_call: TRBV6-1; j_call: TRBJ1-5
cdr3_aa: CASSKGERPRYGYTF; cdr3_nt: TGTGCCAGTAGTAAGGGGGAGAGACCCCGCTATGGCTACACCTTC; clone_size: NA; cdr3_length: 15; d_call: NA; v_call: TRBV19; j_call: TRBJ1-2
cdr3_aa: CASSQSPSAVTEAFF; cdr3_nt: TGCGCCAGCAGCCAATCTCCTAGTGCGGTTACTGAAGCTTTCTTT; clone_size: NA; cdr3_length: 15; d_call: NA; v_call: TRBV4-3; j_call: TRBJ1-1
cdr3_aa: CASSPSGKNTEAFF; cdr3_nt: TGCGCCAGCAGCCCATCAGGGAAGAACACTGAAGCTTTCTTT; clone_size: NA; cdr3_length: 14; d_call: NA; v_call: TRBV5-1; j_call: TRBJ1-1
cdr3_aa: CASSLRATTEQFF; cdr3_nt: TGTGCCAGCAGCTTACGAGCTACTACTGAGCAGTTCTTC; clone_size: NA; cdr3_length: 13; d_call: NA; v_call: TRBV7-3; j_call: TRBJ2-1
cdr3_aa: CASSNNPGANTEAFF; cdr3_nt: TGTGCCAGCAGTAACAACCCTGGGGCGAACACTGAAGCTTTCTTT; clone_size: NA; cdr3_length: 15; d_call: NA; v_call: TRBV6-5; j_call: TRBJ1-1
cdr3_aa: CASSPQSSNTGELFF; cdr3_nt: TGTGCCAGCTCACCCCAGTCATCGAACACCGGGGAGCTGTTTTTT; clone_size: NA; cdr3_length: 15; d_call: NA; v_call: TRBV18; j_call: TRBJ2-2
cdr3_aa: CASSLVIGADTEAFF; cdr3_nt: TGTGCCAGCAGCCTAGTAATCGGCGCAGACACTGAAGCTTTCTTT; clone_size: NA; cdr3_length: 15; d_call: NA; v_call: TRBV7-2; j_call: TRBJ1-1
cdr3_aa: CASSSYKGAMPGYTF; cdr3_nt: TGTGCCAGCAGTTCCTATAAGGGAGCTATGCCTGGCTACACCTTC; clone_size: NA; cdr3_length: 15; d_call: NA; v_call: TRBV27; j_call: TRBJ1-2
cdr3_aa: CASSHDPRDWQGNTIYF; cdr3_nt: TGTGCCAGCAGTCATGACCCCAGGGATTGGCAGGGAAACACCATATATTTT; clone_size: NA; cdr3_length: 17; d_call: NA; v_call: TRBV28; j_call: TRBJ1-3
cdr3_aa: CASSSGQGQVGKLFF; cdr3_nt: TGTGCCAGCAGCTCCGGACAGGGCCAAGTTGGAAAACTGTTTTTT; clone_size: NA; cdr3_length: 15; d_call: TRBD1; v_call: TRBV5-8; j_call: TRBJ1-4
cdr3_aa: CASSSRGSPRNTIYF; cdr3_nt: TGTGCCAGCAGCTCCCGGGGGTCGCCCAGAAACACCATATATTTT; clone_size: NA; cdr3_length: 15; d_call: NA; v_call: TRBV6-5; j_call: TRBJ1-3
cdr3_aa: CASSYSKGFEAPLHF; cdr3_nt: TGTGCCAGCAGTTACTCGAAAGGTTTCGAGGCACCCCTCCACTTT; clone_size: NA; cdr3_length: 15; d_call: NA; v_call: TRBV6-5; j_call: TRBJ1-6
cdr3_aa: CASSPGREGGKLFF; cdr3_nt: TGTGCCAGCAGCCCGGGACGGGAGGGGGGTAAACTGTTTTTT; clone_size: NA; cdr3_length: 14; d_call: NA; v_call: TRBV7-2; j_call: TRBJ1-4
cdr3_aa: CASSQASGTGYGYTF; cdr3_nt: TGTGCCAGCAGCCAAGCCTCCGGGACTGGCTATGGCTACACCTTC; clone_size: NA; cdr3_length: 15; d_call: NA; v_call: TRBV3-1/TRBV3-2; j_call: TRBJ1-2
cdr3_aa: CASSLTGTDNEKLFF; cdr3_nt: TGTGCCAGCAGCCTGACGGGGACGGATAATGAAAAACTGTTTTTT; clone_size: NA; cdr3_length: 15; d_call: NA; v_call: TRBV7-2; j_call: TRBJ1-4
cdr3_aa: CASSLNGISYEQYF; cdr3_nt: TGTGCCAGCAGCTTAAACGGGATATCCTACGAGCAGTACTTC; clone_size: NA; cdr3_length: 14; d_call: NA; v_call: TRBV11-2; j_call: TRBJ2-7
cdr3_aa: CASSPDRGLSYGYTF; cdr3_nt: TGTGCCAGCAGCCCAGACAGGGGGCTTAGCTATGGCTACACCTTC; clone_size: NA; cdr3_length: 15; d_call: TRBD1; v_call: TRBV5-6; j_call: TRBJ1-2
cdr3_aa: CATSGLQNSPLHF; cdr3_nt: TGTGCCACCAGCGGACTACAGAATTCACCCCTCCACTTT; clone_size: NA; cdr3_length: 13; d_call: NA; v_call: TRBV15; j_call: TRBJ1-6